The clone carrying this TCR beta chain was seen a handful of times. What it binds is not known. Each sample yielded at least 6 micrograms of PBMC total RNA. The data were obtained in a study of blood T cells in healthy people across ages. Study-level findings and limits: Roughly linearly, TCR beta diversity per million T cells fell as age increased. Observed TCR beta diversity showed a strong correlation with the percentage of naive T cells as measured by flow cytometry.

Germline V gene sequence: CDR1 DFQATT, CDR2 SNEGSKA (reference sequence). The ends lost 6 bases at V and 1 base at J; junction bases unmatched: 1. The CDR3 loop spans 13 amino acids. PCR was performed a second time for about 7 to 12 cycles using a sample-barcoded 5' primer and a J-beta primer mix. MiXCR, applied by TCRdb to the 5' RACE reads, yields one record per CDR3 protein. This sample has approximately 600,000 distinct CDR3 sequences, with roughly 53% found just once. Sequencing was performed on blood. The chain has TRBV20-1 and TRBJ1-5, with 9 bases matching TRBD1. This clonotype was sampled from a man in his sixties in good health. For the CDR3, the DNA is TGCAGTGCCGGACAGGGGAGCAATCAGCCCCAGCATTTT. This codes for CSAGQGSNQPQHF.